Listed below are T cell receptor beta chains from one sample, sequenced in a study of blood T cell repertoires in COVID-19. Measured with immunoSEQ multiplex PCR; TCRdb has only the in-frame clones, and not every one. The sample consists of about 150,000 clones, 70% to 90% of them appearing once. Material for sequencing was peripheral blood. Receptors originate from a man in his sixties with active or convalescent COVID-19. CDR3s leave out the opening cysteine and the closing phenylalanine or tryptophan.

j_call v_call cdr3_length cdr3_aa
TRBJ1-2 TRBV28 11 ASSSVNNYGYT
TRBJ2-1 TRBV4-2 12 ASSQGLAGGTKF
TRBJ2-1 TRBV7-9 15 ASSSPGRGRAEAEQF
TRBJ1-5 TRBV6-2/TRBV6-3 14 ASSSSAWTSNQPQH
TRBJ1-1 TRBV5-1 13 ASSPEGQPNTEAF
TRBJ2-7 TRBV6-1 11 ASSPTSAHEQY
TRBJ1-1 TRBV6-6 11 ASETATNTEAF
TRBJ2-2 TRBV3-1/TRBV3-2 13 ASSQGGLNTGELF
TRBJ2-4 TRBV27 12 ASRGRGQVDIQY
TRBJ1-2 TRBV4-3 18 ASSQAPPGVPGGSSYGYT
TRBJ1-5 TRBV4-2 11 ASSPGGGQPQH
TRBJ1-2 TRBV19 13 ASSIGVPGNYGYT
TRBJ1-1 TRBV3-1/TRBV3-2 14 ASSQTNRGKNTEAF
TRBJ2-2 TRBV21-1 15 ASSKGRQGTSTGELF
TRBJ2-1 TRBV7-8 13 ASRPGLPDYNEQF
TRBJ2-3 TRBV10-2 14 ASSESLGPRTDTQY
TRBJ2-7 TRBV4-3 13 ASSQVWGLPYEQY
TRBJ1-2 TRBV18 12 ASSRDLGDYGYT
TRBJ1-1 TRBV5-6 14 ASSLLNSIMNTEAF
TRBJ2-1 TRBV3-1/TRBV3-2 18 ASSQVWGGDHPSDYNEQF
TRBJ2-7 TRBV3-1/TRBV3-2 13 ASSQYSGSAYEQY
TRBJ2-3 TRBV7-8 14 ASSLRAGGSTDTQY
TRBJ1-1 TRBV24-1 11 ATSLGGNTEAF
TRBJ1-2 TRBV3-1/TRBV3-2 11 ASSLRAQGGYT
TRBJ2-3 TRBV2 13 ASSRLADSTDTQY
TRBJ1-6 TRBV5-1 12 ASSSDRGFSPLH
TRBJ2-1 TRBV5-4 13 ASSKAAAHGGEQF
TRBJ1-2 TRBV28 12 ASSWQGRGYGYT
TRBJ2-7 TRBV27 14 ASSLSYSGRGYEQY
TRBJ2-3 TRBV19 14 ASTSPGKGYTDTQY
TRBJ1-2 TRBV6-2/TRBV6-3 15 ASSRDGTGGRAYGYT
TRBJ2-1 TRBV5-1 12 ASSLTSGSNEQF
TRBJ2-1 TRBV12-3/TRBV12-4 10 ASSLAAGPWF
TRBJ1-5 TRBV15 14 ATREPGTGINQPQH
TRBJ2-1 TRBV6-2/TRBV6-3 12 ASSRLGGVNEQF
TRBJ2-6 TRBV7-9 13 ASSPSGSGANVLT
TRBJ2-1 TRBV19 12 ASMDGRGYNEQF
TRBJ1-3 TRBV30 12 AWRGGAPGNTIY
TRBJ1-1 TRBV7-6 11 ASSPGLYTEAF